The 20 T cell receptor beta chains below were found in one sample sequenced in a study of T cell repertoires in cytomegalovirus infection. TCRdb passed the reads through MiXCR, listing each CDR3 protein once. The profile shows some 450,000 distinct CDR3 sequences, roughly 30% of them singletons. The sequencing sample was made of PBMCs. All receptors derive from a human donor in good health (CMV status not recorded). Some clones in this sample may be carry-over from other donors' samples.

The J gene is TRBJ1-1, the V gene TRBV28, with D maybe TRBD1 (5 bases). The V gene's germline CDR1 is MDHEN and CDR2 SYDVKM. This CDR3 has 14 amino acids. Trimming shortened V by 6 bases and J by 6 bases, and 17 bases separated the two germline ends. The CDR3 coding sequence is TGTGCCAGCAGCACCTACCGGGGGAAGTCTGAAGCTTTCTTT. It yields the protein CASSTYRGKSEAFF.

The chain links TRBV12-3 or TRBV12-4 to TRBJ2-3; 7 bases agree with TRBD2. The CDR3 spans 15 residues. V was pared by 0 bases and J by 5 bases, with 5 bases of the junction left unmatched. The DNA for the CDR3 is TGTGCCAGCAGTTTAGCGGGGGGGTGGGAAGATACGCAGTATTTT. Its translation is CASSLAGGWEDTQYF.

V and J are TRBV7-8 and TRBJ2-7; D perhaps matches TRBD1 (5 bases). V was trimmed by 5 bases and J by 5 bases, leaving 13 bases between them. The CDR3 loop spans 13 amino acids. Germline V gene data show CDR1 as SGHVS and CDR2 as FQNEAQ. Here the CDR3 reads CASSQRGANEQYF. The CDR3 bases are TGTGCCAGCAGCCAACGTGGGGCCAACGAGCAGTACTTC.

Comment on this clonotype: At one boundary the junction diverges from the germline segment, which might be a read error. This CDR3 reads CARSLSGGTGTYEQYF. The CDR3 region has the DNA TGTGCCCGCAGTTTATCGGGCGGGACAGGCACCTACGAGCAGTACTTC. This rearrangement joins TRBV27 to TRBJ2-7; 8 bases agree with TRBD1. CDR3 size: 16 residues. Per the germline V gene, CDR1 is MNHEY and CDR2 is SMNVEV (reference sequence).

The V and J genes are TRBV6-1 and TRBJ2-2; TRBD1 matches 7 bases. V lost 7 bases, J lost 6 bases, and 8 bases stayed unmatched. This CDR3 comprises 14 residues. Germline CDR1 reads MNHNS; CDR2 reads SASEGT. The CDR3 region is CASKYRGKPGELFF. The CDR3 DNA reads as TGTGCCAGCAAGTACAGGGGAAAACCCGGGGAGCTGTTTTTT.

This chain uses TRBV28 with TRBJ2-7; TRBD2 matches at 11 bases. V trimming: 2 bases; J trimming: 4 bases; junction bases outside the gene matches: 4. Germline V gives CDR1 MDHEN, CDR2 SYDVKM. This CDR3 contains 15 residues. CDR3 bases: TGTGCCAGCAGTTTACTAGCGGGGGGCCTTTACGAGCAGTACTTC. Its translation is CASSLLAGGLYEQYF. The full variable domain, in which reference TRBV28 and TRBJ2-7 provide the parts outside the CDR3, is DVKVTQSSRYLVKRTGEKVFLECVQDMDHENMFWYRQDPGLGLRLIYFSYDVKMKEKGDIPEGYSVSREKKERFSLILESASTNQTSMYLCASSLLAGGLYEQYFGPGTRLTVT.

The rearrangement uses TRBV19 and TRBJ2-7, with D tentatively TRBD1 (5 bases). Germline CDR1 LNHDA, CDR2 SQIVND (reference sequence). Trimming cost V 6 bases and J 5 bases, with 23 bases left between them. This CDR3 contains 16 residues. CDR3 loop: CASSSTYLGQGDEQYF. DNA for the CDR3: TGTGCCAGTAGCTCGACTTACCTTGGGCAGGGCGACGAGCAGTACTTC.

The chain is built from TRBV5-6 and TRBJ2-1; TRBD2 matches at 9 bases. Losses at the gene ends were 6 bases for V and 4 bases for J; bases not matched to a gene: 8. This CDR3 region has 15 residues. Germline assignment: CDR1 SGHDT and CDR2 YYEEEE. The DNA of the CDR3 is TGTGCCAGCACCTACCGGCGGGGGGGATACAATGAGCAGTTCTTC. Translation gives CASTYRRGGYNEQFF.

The J gene is TRBJ1-2, the V gene TRBV15, with TRBD1 matching over 7 bases. The germline V gene encodes CDR1 LNHNV and CDR2 YYDKDF (reference sequence). J was trimmed by 5 bases and V by 0 bases; bases with no gene match: 12. The CDR3 is 17 residues long. The CDR3 reads CATSRELGSDRDYGYTF. The DNA of the CDR3 is TGTGCCACCAGCAGAGAATTGGGAAGCGACAGGGATTATGGCTACACCTTC. Full variable domain (outside the CDR3, taken from reference TRBV15 and TRBJ1-2): DAMVIQNPRYQVTQFGKPVTLSCSQTLNHNVMYWYQQKSSQAPKLLFHYYDKDFNNEADTPDNFQSRRPNTSFCFLDIRSPGLGDTAMYLCATSRELGSDRDYGYTFGSGTRLTVV.

The rearrangement uses TRBV11-1 and TRBJ1-4; D gene ambiguous. The CDR3 is 11 amino acids. Germline lookup yields CDR1 SGHAT and CDR2 FQDESV (reference sequence). Trimming cost V 7 bases and J 6 bases, with 6 bases left between them. CDR3 residues: CASTSDEKLFF. CDR3 sequence (DNA): TGTGCCAGCACCTCGGATGAAAAACTGTTTTTT. The variable domain in full, with the rest retrieved from reference TRBV11-1 and TRBJ1-4, is EAEVAQSPRYKITEKSQAVAFWCDPISGHATLYWYRQILGQGPELLVQFQDESVVDDSQLPKDRFSAERLKGVDSTLKIQPAELGDSAMYLCASTSDEKLFFGSGTQLSVL.

This clonotype was seen only a few times. J is TRBJ1-6 and V is TRBV15; tentative D call: TRBD1 (5 bases). V lost 5 bases and J 9 bases, leaving 20 bases between the germline ends. In germline, CDR1 is LNHNV, CDR2 YYDKDF (reference sequence). This CDR3 has 16 amino acids. The CDR3 sequence is CATSGGFFGVASPLHF. CDR3 nucleotides: TGTGCCACCAGCGGGGGGTTTTTTGGGGTAGCTTCACCCCTCCACTTT.

This clonotype appeared many times. The chain joins TRBV7-2 to TRBJ2-1; a possible D gene is TRBD2 (5 bases). This CDR3 contains 13 residues. Germline V gene sequence: CDR1 SGHTA, CDR2 FQGNSA. V was shortened by 8 bases and J by 12 bases, with 20 bases between the two germline ends. In nucleotides, the CDR3 is TGTGCCAGCCCCCGCGACAACTTCGAGGGGCAGTTCTTC. Residues: CASPRDNFEGQFF. Supplemented by reference TRBV7-2 and TRBJ2-1, the full variable domain reads GAGVSQSPSNKVTEKGKDVELRCDPISGHTALYWYRQSLGQGLEFLIYFQGNSAPDKSGLPSDRFSAERTGGSVSTLTIQRTQQEDSAVYLCASPRDNFEGQFFGPGTRLTVL.

The chain has TRBV20-1 and TRBJ1-4, with unresolved D. The CDR3 length is 13 residues. V was shortened by 5 bases and J by 0 bases, with 7 bases between the two germline ends. Per germline, CDR1 DFQATT and CDR2 SNEGSKA (reference sequence). CDR3 DNA sequence: TGCAGTGCTCGGACCTCAACTAATGAAAAACTGTTTTTT. Translating it yields CSARTSTNEKLFF.

This clonotype has ten or more counts. This chain joins TRBV6-6 and TRBJ1-4, with TRBD1 as a possible D gene (5 bases). From germline, CDR1 is MNHNY and CDR2 SVGAGI (reference sequence). The ends were cut back, 6 bases at V and 7 bases at J, with 12 bases in the middle. The CDR3 sequence is 13 residues long. In nucleotides, the CDR3 is TGTGCCAGCAGCGGGACGGAAAGTGAAAAACTGTTTTTT. Translated: CASSGTESEKLFF.

This clonotype was seen at least ten times. This chain uses TRBV7-2 with TRBJ1-5, with D possibly matching TRBD1 (5 bases). Trimming took 1 base from V and 10 from J, leaving 17 bases between them. The CDR3 covers 15 residues. Germline loops: CDR1 SGHTA, CDR2 FQGNSA. The CDR3: CASSLGEGTGQPQHF. CDR3 nucleotide sequence: TGTGCCAGCAGCTTAGGGGAGGGGACGGGGCAACCCCAGCATTTT.

V and J are TRBV7-6 and TRBJ2-6; no reliable D call. Germline CDR1 is SGHVS and CDR2 is FNYEAQ. The CDR3 spans 17 residues. V lost 2 bases and J 3 bases, leaving 14 bases between the germline ends. The CDR3 bases are TGTGCCAGCAGCTTATACGCAGAATGGGATGGGGCCAACGTCCTGACTTTC. Translation: CASSLYAEWDGANVLTF. Supplemented by reference TRBV7-6 and TRBJ2-6, the full variable domain reads GAGVSQSPRYKVTKRGQDVALRCDPISGHVSLYWYRQALGQGPEFLTYFNYEAQQDKSGLPNDRFSAERPEGSISTLTIQRTEQRDSAMYRCASSLYAEWDGANVLTFGAGSRLTVL.

This clonotype showed up just a few times. The chain joins TRBV7-9 to TRBJ1-6; tentative D call: TRBD1 (6 bases). CDR3 length: 16 amino acids. Germline V lookup: CDR1 SEHNR, CDR2 FQNEAQ (reference sequence). Trimming cost V 4 bases and J 7 bases, with 17 bases left between them. This CDR3 reads CASSSGGAGPNSPLHF. Here the CDR3 DNA reads TGTGCCAGCAGCTCCGGGGGGGCAGGGCCAAATTCACCCCTCCACTTT.

A word on this clonotype: A read error may produce the germline difference seen at one junction end. J is TRBJ1-1 and V is TRBV6-2 or TRBV6-3, with D maybe TRBD1 (5 bases). Per germline, CDR1 MNHEY and CDR2 SVGEGT. The length of the CDR3 is 13 residues. For the CDR3, the DNA is TGTTCCAGCAGTACAGGCCCCAACACTGAAGCTTTCTTT. This gives the protein CSSSTGPNTEAFF.

The rearrangement links TRBV20-1 to TRBJ2-7, with 7 bases lining up with TRBD2. The CDR3 contains 12 residues. The ends lost 0 bases at V and 8 bases at J; junction bases unmatched: 4. The germline V gene has CDR1 DFQATT and CDR2 SNEGSKA (reference sequence). The chain's CDR3 is CSARDNGGKQYF. For the CDR3, the DNA is TGCAGTGCTAGAGACAACGGGGGGAAGCAGTACTTC.

This chain links TRBV29-1 with TRBJ2-1; a weak D match, TRBD1 (6 bases). The V gene's germline CDR1 is SQVTM and CDR2 ANQGSEA. The CDR3 runs 11 residues. V lost 8 bases and J 4 bases, leaving 9 bases between the germline ends. CDR3 region: CSLGQYNEQFF. The CDR3, as DNA: TGCAGCTTGGGACAATACAATGAGCAGTTCTTC.